The source of this T cell receptor (beta chain) is a study of T cell responses to AZD1222 COVID-19 vaccine. General observations from the study: CD4 TCRs covered the whole spike, strongest at regions 160-218 and 743-854.

Repertoires were generated with immunoSEQ multiplex PCR, while TCRdb's copy carries only in-frame clones and drops some. The sample lists about 140,000 clones, about 92% occurring once. Germline trimming cut 1 base from V and 2 bases from J; bases unmatched to any gene: 5. The CDR3 consists of 15 residues. The germline V gene has CDR1 LNHDA and CDR2 SQIVND (reference sequence). On this clone: Its antigen remains unknown.

Sample: peripheral blood, taken on day 0 of MenACWY control vaccination. V gene TRBV19 combines with J gene TRBJ2-7; 7 bases fit TRBD1. The receptor was isolated from an adult in good health. The CDR3 DNA reads TGTGCCAGTAGTATAGGTGACAGGGCCACCTACGAGCAGTACTTC. Protein: CASSIGDRATYEQYF.